This T cell receptor beta chain was sequenced during a study of human T cells and chemical hapten exposure. Study context: Predominantly women, the patients had alopecia areata, totalis or universalis. Whole-study results and caveats: The number of TCRs over 1 in 1000 frequency stayed unchanged after DPC.

The time point here: patch test 1, 2 weeks after DPC sensitization. Indicated treatment: therapeutic diphenylcyclopropenone sensitization with weekly scalp DPC. Total RNA was isolated from whole blood that had not been fractionated. The length of the CDR3 is 16 residues. CDR1 and CDR2 (germline): MDHEN, SYDVKM. Losses at the gene ends were 6 bases for V and 3 bases for J; bases not matched to a gene: 14. TCRdb fed the RACE reads into MiXCR, producing one record per CDR3 protein. The data hold about 380,000 distinct CDR3 sequences, with around 4.8% observed a single time. This clonotype was observed at least ten times. The antigen is undetermined.

The TCR comes from a woman in her forties or fifties with alopecia areata. Some clones in this sample may be carry-over from other donors' samples. The J gene is TRBJ2-7, the V gene TRBV28, with TRBD1 identical over 7 bases. Here the sequenced sample was whole blood, taken in connection with sensitization to the hapten diphenylcyclopropenone (DPC). CDR3 amino acids: CASSSRFSGTDYEQYF. CDR3 sequence (DNA): TGTGCCAGCAGCTCCCGCTTCTCCGGGACAGACTACGAGCAGTACTTC.